This TCR beta chain was observed in a study of shared clonotypes between healthy human individuals. Study-level results: Non-shared clonotypes had lower generation probabilities than those shared by all four donors.

This clone has only one observation. What it binds is not known. Other DNA sequences of this sample code for an identical CDR3. Some clones are missing from TCRdb's copy, which holds only in-frame ones; the method was immunoSEQ multiplex PCR. This sample has 2,100,000 or so clones, with nearly 97% found just once. CDR1 MNHEY and CDR2 SVGAGI come from the germline V gene. Trimming left V 5 bases short and J 8 bases short, with 7 bases between. There are 11 residues in the CDR3. Sequenced: naive CD4+ T cells sorted from blood. Stated subset: CD45RA+ positively selected. This chain uses TRBV6-5 with TRBJ2-1; D is unclear. This receptor was identified in a man between 18 and 29 years old in good health. CDR3 coding DNA: TGTGCCAGCAGTCGTTTAGATGAGCAGTTCTTC. Its translation: CASSRLDEQFF.